This is a list of T cell receptor beta chains from one sample in a study of blood T cell repertoires in COVID-19. The method was immunoSEQ multiplex PCR; TCRdb's version includes in-frame clones alone and lacks a portion of them. This table has around 150,000 clones, about 90% appearing once. Sequenced material: peripheral blood. The receptors here all came from a man under 40 with COVID-19, enrolled during active disease. The CDR3 runs from the conserved cysteine through the conserved F or W. Fields, in order: V gene, clone size, CDR3 protein. Some rows have no size entry. The others give once, few or many, or a class for an expanded clone.

TRBV19	NA	CASSIGQGRGYTF
TRBV10-3	NA	CAISSGFGNEKLFF
TRBV7-8	NA	CASSLGSGTGGYTF
TRBV6-4	NA	CASSDSMESYGYTF
TRBV7-9	NA	CASSLGGPNEQFF
TRBV11-2	NA	CASTLGQHSNIQYF
TRBV27	NA	CASSLSSRGTGSYNEQFF
TRBV19	NA	CASSRSFILAEAFF
TRBV5-1	NA	CASSSEGSGRSSSYNEQFF
TRBV5-1	NA	CASSLDEYSYNSPLHF
TRBV6-6	NA	CASSQTGTGELFF
TRBV6-2/TRBV6-3	NA	CASSTRDRAYNEQFF
TRBV19	NA	CASSRGQAKETQYF
TRBV6-5	few	CASRFSWRGTYEQYF
TRBV11-3	NA	CASSSGQRETQYF
TRBV3-1/TRBV3-2	NA	CASSQDSRRAAEAFF
TRBV9	once	CASSVRTGGSETQYF
TRBV27	NA	CASNVHGGPLGEQYF
TRBV27	NA	CASSLFSSGQVGEKLFF
TRBV19	NA	CASRLLAGGPTAGELFF
TRBV6-1	NA	CASSEARDKRRGNEKLFF
TRBV4-1	NA	CASSQDAISGGGDEQFF
TRBV25-1	NA	CASRYRGDTGELFF
TRBV2	NA	CASTGQGDNSPLHF
TRBV19	NA	CASSTGGGQTEAFF
TRBV5-4	NA	CASSLSGGHGSDEQFF
TRBV4-2	NA	CASSQETGTSVLYEQYF
TRBV7-9	once	CASTPPGQAAVAEAFF
TRBV7-2	NA	CASSLQSTIAKNIQYF
TRBV6-5	NA	CASSYSRTGGGTEAFF
TRBV7-9	NA	CASSLDPRESYEQYF
TRBV7-2	NA	CASSLAPSGGAGYEQYF
TRBV5-4	NA	CASSVGGSYQETQYF
TRBV19	NA	CASQEREGPYEQYF
TRBV28	NA	CASSKLLRYEQYF
TRBV21-1	NA	CASSAGQLAKNIQYF
TRBV27	NA	CASSFPGYEQYF
TRBV6-2/TRBV6-3	NA	CASSYFRTGSPEAFF
TRBV7-9	NA	CASSPDRGSGGYTF
TRBV9	NA	CASSVELAGEPWDTQYF
TRBV28	NA	CASTPGSTDTQYF
TRBV5-6	few	CASLPPGQSTYEQYF